This T cell receptor beta chain originates from a study of cytomegalovirus exposure and HLA in healthy donors. Study results and limitations: Excluded: some indistinguishable V segments such as TRBV6-2 and TRBV6-3. It was reported that TCR beta sequences correctly inferred the HLA-A and HLA-B alleles for most subjects.

The PCR ran on 60 Vbeta and 13 Jbeta primers. Clones were read by immunoSEQ multiplex PCR, and TCRdb kept only the in-frame ones, dropping some. The sample includes 200,000 to 300,000 clones, 84% of them seen just once. As regards this clone: Its antigen is not known.

Trimming left V 3 bases short and J 2 bases short, with 14 bases between. Germline V gene data show CDR1 as SGDLS and CDR2 as YYNGEE. The CDR3 consists of 15 residues. This chain joins TRBV9 and TRBJ1-1; D is possibly TRBD1 (6 bases). The receptor comes from a woman aged 40 to 50 in good health and CMV-seropositive. Material: PBMCs. CDR3 protein: CASSASGTLNTEAFF. The CDR3 DNA follows: TGTGCCAGCAGCGCCTCCGGGACACTAAACACTGAAGCTTTCTTT. Complete variable domain (other parts from reference TRBV9 and TRBJ1-1): DSGVTQTPKHLITATGQRVTLRCSPRSGDLSVYWYQQSLDQGLQFLIQYYNGEERAKGNILERFSAQQFPDLHSELNLSSLELGDSALYFCASSASGTLNTEAFFGQGTRLTVV.